The entry below describes one T cell receptor beta chain. Its specificity is unknown. This sample was taken from a study of immune evolution from preneoplasia to lung adenocarcinoma. The study, taken as a whole, reports: Clonality was highest in normal lung, lower in later-stage lesions apparently. KRAS-mutant nodules had the highest T cell clonality. From normal lung to invasive adenocarcinoma, top clone frequencies appeared to decrease.

Only in-frame clones appear in the TCRdb table, and some are missing; sequencing was by immunoSEQ multiplex PCR. The sample carries 3,500 to 5,000 clones, about four fifths recorded once. Per germline, CDR1 SNHLY and CDR2 FYNNEI. The CDR3 is 16 residues long. With V trimmed by 5 bases and J by 3 bases, 7 bases remained unmatched. Histologic diagnosis was independently verified by two lung pathologists. V and J are TRBV2 and TRBJ2-3; 11 nucleotides align to TRBD2. The sequence came from a person between 35 and 65 years old with lung adenocarcinoma. Some clones in this sample may be carry-over from other donors' samples. Source material: FFPE invasive lung adenocarcinoma tissue. CDR3 sequence reads: CASSSSGRRRTDTQYF. The CDR3 region has the DNA TGTGCCAGCAGTTCTAGCGGGAGGCGAAGGACAGATACGCAGTATTTT.